This T cell receptor beta chain derives from a study of T cells in women clearing cervical HPV infection (dated by TCRdb to between 2018 and 2020). Regarding the study in general: The cases were around 23 women with histologically confirmed HPV16-related CIN3 or worse, and 2 of those women had invasive cancers. For cases, the median interval between lesion detection and blood sampling was roughly 150 days, with an interquartile range of roughly 85 to 220 days. Cases and controls were matched on age within five years and on year of sample collection. Blood from cases was drawn at the visit where the lesion was first identified, while blood from controls was drawn once the infection was no longer detected. Cases had a median age of around 32 years and controls had a median age of around 41, with no significant differences in baseline characteristics. Because only a few women had HLA typing data, the possibility that HLA type acted as a confounder could not be ruled out. The parent cohort enrolled 10,000 or so women aged 18 or older in Guanacaste, Costa Rica, during about 1992 to 1995 and followed them for seven to eight years. This exploratory proof-of-principle case-control study, nested within the Guanacaste HPV Natural History Study in Costa Rica, compared TCR repertoires among women with different cervical HPV16 outcomes. Five blinded duplicates per group were added as quality controls, giving about 60 samples: around 50 participants and roughly 10 replicates. Controls were 25 or so women whose single incident HPV16 infection cleared within 12 months without precancer or cancer developing. The study at large found these results: The cross-sectional design could not show whether associations preceded infection or resulted from it; effector/memory subsets and HPV-specific T cells were not isolated. Across sequencing depths, CIN3+ cases showed significantly higher TCR repertoire richness than controls, but evenness did not differ between the groups. Lower TRBV6-7 relative abundance was observed in cases than in controls (around 0.1% versus 0.15%; Bonferroni P = 0.0008). Because T-cell numbers per sample were unknown, differences in richness could reflect varying T-cell content rather than repertoire biology. Cases were distinguished from controls with an estimated AUC of roughly 0.81 by random forest classifiers combining richness and V gene abundances.

Every participant had a single incident cervical HPV16 infection, and prevalent HPV16 infections were excluded. Cervical HPV DNA was detected with MY09/MY11 PCR, and genotyping was done by dot-blot hybridization. Under 19 mL of heparinized blood were centrifuged, and the buffy coat was aliquoted, frozen at -30°C, then stored at -80°C. Genomic DNA was extracted from buffy coat specimens using QIAGEN kits. To note about this clone: Its cognate antigen has yet to be identified. Sequencing ends 3 residues short of the CDR3 end; the germline J gene provides the rest.

Germline trimming amounts to 5 bases on V and 6 bases on J, with 18 as the count of junction bases outside the gene matches. Reading the germline V gene (reference sequence) gives CDR1 DFQATT and CDR2 SNEGSKA. The CDR3 has 17 amino acids, counting the end cysteine and phenylalanine. Sequencing covers 42 bases of the CDR3, shown here with the frame starting at base 1. TCR beta CDR3 regions were amplified by multiplex PCR using the immunoSEQ assay from an average of around 1.2 ug genomic DNA per sample. To correct primer bias, the assay used a complete synthetic TCR repertoire to set an amplification baseline. The amplicons were sequenced using the Illumina platform. The authors' analysis ran thus. Sequence errors were corrected by clustering with frequency ratios and a modified nearest-neighbor algorithm, and the sequences were then analyzed in the immunoSEQ Analyzer using IMGT gene definitions. TCR richness and evenness were averaged over 20 rarefaction repeats at each rarefaction depth, excluding samples with fewer sequences than the depth. Wilcoxon rank sum tests with FDR correction were used to compare relative abundances of V, D and J genes between the groups. Blinded duplicates gave an intraclass correlation of around 96% for TCR richness and an average of 76.4% across 66 gene segments. Drawn from immuneACCESS, this table holds only the in-frame rearrangements with V and J called that TCRdb kept. Clones are partly lost; checked studies trace under half to an unresolved V gene and leave the rest unexplained. V and J calls and clone size come straight from that table; D and trimming were deduced from the DNA. The sample's table covers about 28,000 clones. The ten top clones hold about a sixth of the sample.

The V and J segments used are TRBV20-1 and TRBJ2-3, with 9 central nucleotides matching TRBD1. Sequenced: blood buffy coat. The sequence derives from a woman between 18 and 70 years old with a cervical HPV16 infection that either progressed to CIN3+ or cleared (not recorded which). For the CDR3, the sequence is CSAEDPGPGTGRDTQYF. The sequenced part of the CDR3 DNA is TGCAGTGCTGAAGACCCCGGACCCGGGACAGGGAGGGATACG.